This TCR beta chain appears in the sequencing data of a study of cytomegalovirus exposure and HLA in healthy donors. Study-level results: An apparent linkage of common viral pathogens to several of the most significant clusters emerged in a later analysis.

J was trimmed by 5 bases and V by 4 bases; bases with no gene match: 6. CDR1 is MDHEN, CDR2 SYDVKM, per germline. This CDR3 is 14 amino acids long. PCR primers comprised 60 Vbeta and 13 Jbeta primers. Some clones are missing from TCRdb's copy, which holds only in-frame ones; the method was immunoSEQ multiplex PCR. The repertoire holds around 93,000 clones, with roughly four fifths as singletons. The sample holds one count of this clone. Its antigen is as yet unknown. Sequences were obtained from PBMCs. The clonotype was recovered from a man aged 45-65 years in good health and CMV-seronegative. J is TRBJ1-1 and V is TRBV28, with TRBD1 matching over 8 bases. This CDR3 reads CASSYRNRGTEAFF. In DNA, the CDR3 is TGTGCCAGCAGTTATCGGAACAGGGGGACTGAAGCTTTCTTT.